These 15 T cell receptor beta chains share one sample of origin, sequenced in a study of response to subunit inactivated influenza vaccine. TCRdb itself ran the RT-PCR reads through MiXCR, one entry per CDR3 protein. The sample has 500,000 or so distinct CDR3 sequences, 15% to 20% seen once; the top ten hold roughly 3%. The sample consisted of CD4+ T cells sorted from PBMCs, taken roughly 24 months after vaccination. These receptors came from a man aged 50-75 years who received an inactivated influenza vaccine.

The table lists this clonotype with a few counts. The rearrangement uses TRBV12-3 or TRBV12-4 and TRBJ1-5; D gene unclear. The V gene lost 3 bases and the J gene lost 6 bases, with 12 bases spanning the gap. The CDR3 has 14 amino acids. CDR3 DNA: TGTGCCAGCAGTTTGGGCACTAGAGGTCAGCCCCAGCATTTT. This translates into CASSLGTRGQPQHF.

This clonotype has more than one count but fewer than ten. The rearrangement uses TRBV4-1 and TRBJ1-2, with a possible D match to TRBD1 (6 bases). Germline CDR1 and CDR2: MGHRA and YSYEKL. The CDR3 is 14 residues long. Trimming cost V 4 bases and J 1 base, with 10 bases left between them. CDR3 bases: TGCGCCAGCAGCCCCAGGGGTCGTAACTATGGCTACACCTTC. Translated: CASSPRGRNYGYTF.

By sample fraction, this clonotype is medium-sized. V is TRBV12-3 or TRBV12-4 and J is TRBJ2-7; 9 bases match TRBD1. Losses at the gene ends were 6 bases for V and 2 bases for J; bases not matched to a gene: 8. The CDR3 totals 15 residues. The CDR3 nucleotides read TGTGCCAGCAGGGCCGCCGGGACAGGGACCTACGAGCAGTACTTC. It translates to CASRAAGTGTYEQYF.

The genes are TRBV9 and TRBJ2-2; D is uncertain. This CDR3 has 14 residues. With 0 bases removed from V and 5 bases from J, the gap between germline ends came to 8 bases. Germline CDR1 reads SGDLS; CDR2 reads YYNGEE. In nucleotides, the CDR3 is TGTGCCAGCAGCGTAGCCATGGGAACCGGGGAGCTGTTTTTT. Its protein is CASSVAMGTGELFF. Looking up the rest from reference TRBV9 and TRBJ2-2 gives the full variable domain: DSGVTQTPKHLITATGQRVTLRCSPRSGDLSVYWYQQSLDQGLQFLIQYYNGEERAKGNILERFSAQQFPDLHSELNLSSLELGDSALYFCASSVAMGTGELFFGEGSRLTVL.

This clonotype has just a few counts. The chain links TRBV6-5 to TRBJ1-1, with 8 nucleotides matching TRBD1. Germline-derived CDR1 and CDR2 are MNHEY and SVGAGI. The CDR3 sequence is 15 residues long. After removal of 4 bases from V and 2 bases from J, the junction contained 6 bases not matched to a gene. This chain's CDR3 is CASSSHGQGNTEAFF. Here the CDR3 DNA reads TGTGCCAGCAGTTCCCACGGACAGGGAAACACTGAAGCTTTCTTT.

CDR3 nucleotide sequence: TGTGCCAGCAGTTTCTGGAGCGATAACTATGGCTACACCTTC. Protein sequence: CASSFWSDNYGYTF. The genes are TRBV12-3 or TRBV12-4 and TRBJ1-2; D unresolved. Trimming pared 3 bases from V and 1 base from J, leaving 9 bases between. This CDR3 has 14 residues.

The chain uses TRBV11-2 and TRBJ2-7, with TRBD2 identical over 9 bases. Germline V lookup: CDR1 SGHAT, CDR2 FQNNGV. After removal of 5 bases from V and 3 bases from J, the junction contained 8 bases not matched to a gene. This CDR3 spans 15 amino acids. The CDR3 loop reads CASSPGTSKFYEQYF. The DNA for the CDR3 is TGTGCCAGCAGCCCCGGGACTAGCAAATTCTACGAGCAGTACTTC. Variable domain in full (rest from reference TRBV11-2 and TRBJ2-7): EAGVAQSPRYKIIEKRQSVAFWCNPISGHATLYWYQQILGQGPKLLIQFQNNGVVDDSQLPKDRFSAERLKGVDSTLKIQPAKLEDSAVYLCASSPGTSKFYEQYFGPGTRLTVT.

The chain recombines TRBV6-1 with TRBJ2-4, with D possibly TRBD1 on 5 matching bases. The CDR3 extends over 14 amino acids. Germline-derived CDR1 and CDR2 are MNHNS and SASEGT. Trimming shortened V by 7 bases and J by 8 bases, and 18 bases separated the two germline ends. CDR3 DNA: TGTGCCAGCACCGACCCCAGGGTAATAGACATTCAGTACTTC. This encodes CASTDPRVIDIQYF.

In DNA form, the CDR3 reads TGTGCCAGCTCGGACCAAGCCGGGGGCGAGACCCAGTACTTC. As protein: CASSDQAGGETQYF. This rearrangement joins TRBV18 to TRBJ2-5; D may be TRBD1 or TRBD2 (6 bases each). CDR1 KGHSH and CDR2 LQKENI come from the germline V gene. Trimming took off 6 bases at V and 5 bases at J, with 16 bases between the two ends. The CDR3 has 14 residues.

The sample holds a few counts of this clonotype. This sequence joins TRBV5-1 and TRBJ2-1; D possibly uses TRBD1 or TRBD2 (5 bases each). The CDR3 extends over 12 amino acids. Germline V gene data show CDR1 as SGHRS and CDR2 as YFSETQ. V was shortened by 0 bases and J by 10 bases, with 8 bases between the two germline ends. The DNA of the CDR3 is TGCGCCAGCAGCTTGGAATGGGGGGAGCAGTTCTTC. This sequence encodes CASSLEWGEQFF.

The V and J genes are TRBV5-1 and TRBJ1-1; possibly TRBD1 for D (6 bases). Germline lookup yields CDR1 SGHRS and CDR2 YFSETQ. V lost 3 bases, J lost 7 bases, and 10 bases lay in between. The CDR3 sequence is 12 residues long. For the CDR3, the DNA is TGCGCCAGCAGCTGGAACAGGGATGAAGCTTTCTTT. It specifies CASSWNRDEAFF.

The chain couples TRBV5-1 to TRBJ1-1; TRBD1 might be the D (5 bases). V was cut by 5 bases and J by 2 bases, with 16 bases left in between. The V gene's germline CDR1 is SGHRS and CDR2 YFSETQ. The CDR3 is 15 amino acids. This CDR3 is CASRRDSRANTEAFF. The CDR3 nucleotides read TGCGCCAGCAGACGGGACTCAAGGGCAAACACTGAAGCTTTCTTT.

The rearrangement joins TRBV4-1 to TRBJ1-2; D possibly corresponds to TRBD1 (5 bases). Germline V gene data show CDR1 as MGHRA and CDR2 as YSYEKL. The CDR3 contains 16 residues. V was cut by 2 bases and J by 3 bases, with 16 bases left in between. CDR3 in amino acids: CASSQFGAGTYYGYTF. The CDR3 nucleotides read TGCGCCAGCAGCCAATTTGGTGCAGGGACGTACTATGGCTACACCTTC.

This clonotype was counted between two and nine times. V is TRBV24-1 and J is TRBJ1-5; no reliable D call. This CDR3 region has 17 residues. V was shortened by 3 bases and J by 2 bases, with 16 bases between the two germline ends. The V gene's germline CDR1 is KGHDR and CDR2 SFDVKD. CDR3 DNA: TGTGCCACCAGTGATCCTACGGCGCAAGCCGGCAATCAGCCCCAGCATTTT. This codes for CATSDPTAQAGNQPQHF.

The gene calls are TRBV3-1 and TRBJ1-6, with 7 nucleotides matching TRBD1. CDR1 is LGHDT and CDR2 is YNNKEL in the germline V gene (reference sequence). The CDR3 is 15 residues long. The V and J ends lost 4 bases and 6 bases, in that order; junction bases with no gene match: 6. Written as DNA, the CDR3 is TGTGCCAGCAGCCCCCGGGACAGCTTTAATTCACCCCTCCACTTT. Translating it yields CASSPRDSFNSPLHF.